Detailed here is one T cell receptor beta chain. Its antigen remains unidentified. The entirety of the isolated RNA underwent reverse transcription, so expressed TCRB transcripts were sequenced. Here immunoSEQ multiplex PCR was the method, and the copy in TCRdb shows in-frame clones only, minus some. The data show fewer than 400,000 clones, roughly a tenth seen once. These data are taken from a study of beta chain features in type 1 diabetes. Study-wide results and caveats: In cDNA sequencing, cells with high TCR expression could be over-represented. TCRB CDR3 length was moderately but significantly reduced in all four CD4+ subsets of Type 1 diabetes patients. Fewer junction insertions and more nucleotide deletions appeared in type 1 diabetes patients.

The sequenced sample consisted of central memory CD4+ T cells from blood. The source is a man aged 30-40 years with type 1 diabetes.

The CDR3 DNA is TGTGCCAGCAGCGCACAACCGAGGGAGACCCAGTACTTC. Residues: CASSAQPRETQYF. V gene TRBV7-2 combines with J gene TRBJ2-5; the D is unclear. V was shortened by 5 bases and J by 5 bases, with 12 bases between the two germline ends. This CDR3 is built from 13 residues. Germline values: CDR1 SGHTA, CDR2 FQGNSA.